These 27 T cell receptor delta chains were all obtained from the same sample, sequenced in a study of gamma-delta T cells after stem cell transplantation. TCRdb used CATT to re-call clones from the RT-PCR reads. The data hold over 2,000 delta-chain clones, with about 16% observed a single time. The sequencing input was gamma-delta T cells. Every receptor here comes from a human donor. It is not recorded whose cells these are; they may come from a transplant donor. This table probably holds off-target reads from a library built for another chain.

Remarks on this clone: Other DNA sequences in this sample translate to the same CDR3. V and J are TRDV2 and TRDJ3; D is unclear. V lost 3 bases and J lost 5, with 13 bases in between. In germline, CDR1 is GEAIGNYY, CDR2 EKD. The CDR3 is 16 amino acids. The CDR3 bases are TGTGCCTGTGACCCCCTCCGGACCCGGGACACCCGACAGATGTTTTTC. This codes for CACDPLRTRDTRQMFF.

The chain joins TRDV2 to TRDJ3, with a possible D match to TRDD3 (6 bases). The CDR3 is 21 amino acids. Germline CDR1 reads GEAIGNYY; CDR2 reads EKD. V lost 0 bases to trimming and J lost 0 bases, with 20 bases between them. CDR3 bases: TGTGCCTGTGACACCGGAGGCACAATGGGGGCCAGCTCCTGGGACACCCGACAGATGTTTTTC. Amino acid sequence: CACDTGGTMGASSWDTRQMFF.

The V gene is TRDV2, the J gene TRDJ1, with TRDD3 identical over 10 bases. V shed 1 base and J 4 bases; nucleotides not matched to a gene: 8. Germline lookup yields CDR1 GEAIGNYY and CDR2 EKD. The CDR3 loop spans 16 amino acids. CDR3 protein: CACDTLGDTADDKLIF. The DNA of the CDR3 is TGTGCCTGTGACACTTTGGGGGATACCGCGGACGATAAACTCATCTTT.

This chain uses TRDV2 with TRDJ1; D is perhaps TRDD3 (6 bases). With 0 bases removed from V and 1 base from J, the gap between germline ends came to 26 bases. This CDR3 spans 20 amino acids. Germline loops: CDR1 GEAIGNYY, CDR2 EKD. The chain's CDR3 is CACDTVRLGLGSTVTDKLIF. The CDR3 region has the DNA TGTGCCTGTGACACCGTTCGACTGGGTTTGGGTAGTACCGTCACCGATAAACTCATCTTT.

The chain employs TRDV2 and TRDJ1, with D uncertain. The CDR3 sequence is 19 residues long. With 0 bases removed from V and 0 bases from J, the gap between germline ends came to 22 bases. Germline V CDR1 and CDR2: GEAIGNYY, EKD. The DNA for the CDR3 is TGTGCCTGTGACACCATTTCAGGGCGAAAGGGCCCCTACACCGATAAACTCATCTTT. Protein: CACDTISGRKGPYTDKLIF.

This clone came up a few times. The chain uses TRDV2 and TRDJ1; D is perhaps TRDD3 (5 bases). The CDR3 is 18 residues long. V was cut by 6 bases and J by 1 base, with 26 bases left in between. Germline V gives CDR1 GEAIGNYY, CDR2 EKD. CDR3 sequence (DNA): TGTGCCTGTATGTCCCTGGGTCCCCCGACCTCTGGCACCGATAAACTCATCTTT. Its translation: CACMSLGPPTSGTDKLIF.

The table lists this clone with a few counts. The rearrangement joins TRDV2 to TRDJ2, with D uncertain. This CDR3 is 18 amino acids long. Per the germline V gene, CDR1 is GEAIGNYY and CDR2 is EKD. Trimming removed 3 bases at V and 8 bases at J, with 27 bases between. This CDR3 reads CACDSLGAATPETAQLFF. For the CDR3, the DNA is TGTGCCTGTGACTCCCTCGGTGCCGCCACACCTGAGACGGCACAACTCTTCTTT.

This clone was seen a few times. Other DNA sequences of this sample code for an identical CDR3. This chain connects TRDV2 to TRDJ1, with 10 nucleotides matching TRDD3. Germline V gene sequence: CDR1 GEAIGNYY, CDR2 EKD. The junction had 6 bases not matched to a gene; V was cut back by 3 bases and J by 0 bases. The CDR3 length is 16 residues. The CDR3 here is CACDGLTGGYTDKLIF. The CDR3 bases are TGTGCCTGTGACGGCCTTACTGGGGGATACACCGATAAACTCATCTTT.

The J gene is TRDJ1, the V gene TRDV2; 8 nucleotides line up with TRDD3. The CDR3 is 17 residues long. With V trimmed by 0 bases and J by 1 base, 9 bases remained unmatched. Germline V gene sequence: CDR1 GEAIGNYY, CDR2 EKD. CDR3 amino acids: CACDTLTGGSSTDKLIF. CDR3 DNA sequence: TGTGCCTGTGACACCCTTACTGGGGGTTCATCCACCGATAAACTCATCTTT.

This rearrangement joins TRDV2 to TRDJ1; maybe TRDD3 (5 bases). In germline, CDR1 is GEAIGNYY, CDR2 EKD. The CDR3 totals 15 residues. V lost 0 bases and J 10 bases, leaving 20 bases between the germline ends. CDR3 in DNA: TGTGCCTGTGACACCTTAGGGGACGAACCTGCTGGACTCATCTTT. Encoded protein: CACDTLGDEPAGLIF.

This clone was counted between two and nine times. This chain's CDR3 is CACDALGDPVDYTDKLIF. The CDR3 coding sequence is TGTGCCTGTGACGCGTTGGGGGATCCTGTGGACTACACCGATAAACTCATCTTT. The chain employs TRDV2 and TRDJ1; 8 positions agree with TRDD3. V lost 3 bases to trimming and J lost 0 bases; unmatched junction nucleotides: 14. Germline V gene sequence: CDR1 GEAIGNYY, CDR2 EKD. This CDR3 is built from 18 residues.

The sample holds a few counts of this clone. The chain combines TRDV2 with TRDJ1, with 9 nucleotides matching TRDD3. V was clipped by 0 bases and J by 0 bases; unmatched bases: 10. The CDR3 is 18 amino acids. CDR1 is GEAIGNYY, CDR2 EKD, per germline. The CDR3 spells CACDTVPGGSPHTDKLIF. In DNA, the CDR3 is TGTGCCTGTGACACCGTACCTGGGGGATCCCCGCACACCGATAAACTCATCTTT.

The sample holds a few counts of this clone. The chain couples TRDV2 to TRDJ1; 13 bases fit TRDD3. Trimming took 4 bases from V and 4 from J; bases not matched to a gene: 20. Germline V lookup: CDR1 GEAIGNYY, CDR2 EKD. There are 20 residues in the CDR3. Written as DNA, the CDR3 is TGTGCCTGTGATCGACTGGGGGATACGGAGGCGCGCTCCCTGGGCGATAAACTCATCTTT. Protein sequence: CACDRLGDTEARSLGDKLIF.

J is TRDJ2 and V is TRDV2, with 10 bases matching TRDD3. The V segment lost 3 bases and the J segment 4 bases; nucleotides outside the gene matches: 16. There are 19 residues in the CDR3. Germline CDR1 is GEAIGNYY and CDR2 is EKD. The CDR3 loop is CACDPLGDSGSQGTAQLFF. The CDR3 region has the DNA TGTGCCTGTGACCCTCTGGGGGATAGCGGGTCCCAAGGGACAGCACAACTCTTCTTT.

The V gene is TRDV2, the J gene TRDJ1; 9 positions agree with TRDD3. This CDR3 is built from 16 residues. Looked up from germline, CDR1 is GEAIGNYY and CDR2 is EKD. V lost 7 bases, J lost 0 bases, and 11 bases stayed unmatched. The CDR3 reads CACDLLGEGHTDKLIF. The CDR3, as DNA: TGTGCCTGCGACTTACTGGGGGAAGGACACACCGATAAACTCATCTTT.

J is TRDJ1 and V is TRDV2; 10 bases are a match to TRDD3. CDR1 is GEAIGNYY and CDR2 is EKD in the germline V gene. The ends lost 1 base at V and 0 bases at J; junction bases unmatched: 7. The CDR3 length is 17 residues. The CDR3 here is CACDTMTTGGYTDKLIF. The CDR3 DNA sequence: TGTGCCTGTGACACAATGACTACTGGGGGATACACCGATAAACTCATCTTT.

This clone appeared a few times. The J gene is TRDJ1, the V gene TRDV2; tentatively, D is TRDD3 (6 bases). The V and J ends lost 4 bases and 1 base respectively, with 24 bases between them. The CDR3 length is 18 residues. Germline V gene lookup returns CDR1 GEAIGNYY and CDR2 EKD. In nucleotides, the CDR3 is TGTGCCTGTGAGCCTCTAGAACTGGGCCCCCAAGTCACCGATAAACTCATCTTT. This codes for CACEPLELGPQVTDKLIF.

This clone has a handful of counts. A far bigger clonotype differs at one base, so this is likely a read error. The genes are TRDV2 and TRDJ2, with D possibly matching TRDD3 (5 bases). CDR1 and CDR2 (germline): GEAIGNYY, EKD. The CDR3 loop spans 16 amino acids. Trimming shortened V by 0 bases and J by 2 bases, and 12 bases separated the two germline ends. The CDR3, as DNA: TGTGCCTGTGACACCGGGGTCCGGGGGTTGACAGCACAACTCTTCTTT. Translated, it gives CACDTGVRGLTAQLFF.

The CDR3 loop is CACDNVEDKNDKLIF. The CDR3 DNA is TGTGCCTGTGACAACGTGGAGGATAAAAACGATAAACTCATCTTT. This chain joins TRDV2 and TRDJ1, with D perhaps matching TRDD3 (5 bases). The CDR3 has 15 amino acids. The germline V gene encodes CDR1 GEAIGNYY and CDR2 EKD. V was shortened by 2 bases and J by 4 bases, with 16 bases between the two germline ends.

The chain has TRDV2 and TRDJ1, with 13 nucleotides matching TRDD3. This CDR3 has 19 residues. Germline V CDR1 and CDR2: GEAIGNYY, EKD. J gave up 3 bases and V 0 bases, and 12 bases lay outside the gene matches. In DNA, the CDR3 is TGTGCCTGTGACACCGTCAGAACTGGGGGATACGGAGAGGCCGATAAACTCATCTTT. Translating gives CACDTVRTGGYGEADKLIF.

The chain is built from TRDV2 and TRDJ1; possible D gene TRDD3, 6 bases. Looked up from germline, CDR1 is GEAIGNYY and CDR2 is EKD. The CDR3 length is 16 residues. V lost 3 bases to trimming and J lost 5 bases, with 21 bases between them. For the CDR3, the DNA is TGTGCCTGTGACGGGCTGGGGAACACAGCCCAGGATAAACTCATCTTT. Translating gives CACDGLGNTAQDKLIF.

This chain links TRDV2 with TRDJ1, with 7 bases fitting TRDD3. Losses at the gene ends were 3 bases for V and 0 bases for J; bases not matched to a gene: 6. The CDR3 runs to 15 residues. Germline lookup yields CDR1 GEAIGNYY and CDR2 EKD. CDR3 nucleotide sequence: TGTGCCTGTGACTTACTGGGGACCAACACCGATAAACTCATCTTT. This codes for CACDLLGTNTDKLIF.

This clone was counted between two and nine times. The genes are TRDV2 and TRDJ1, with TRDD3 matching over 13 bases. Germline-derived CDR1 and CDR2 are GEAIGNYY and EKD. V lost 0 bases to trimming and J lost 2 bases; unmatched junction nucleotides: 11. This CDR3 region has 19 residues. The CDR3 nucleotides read TGTGCCTGTGACACCATTACTGGGGGATACGCAACACCTACCGATAAACTCATCTTT. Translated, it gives CACDTITGGYATPTDKLIF.

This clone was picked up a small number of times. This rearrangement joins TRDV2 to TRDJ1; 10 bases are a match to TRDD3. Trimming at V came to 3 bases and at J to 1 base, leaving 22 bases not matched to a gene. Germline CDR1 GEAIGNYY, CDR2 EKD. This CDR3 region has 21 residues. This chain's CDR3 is CACDPLVPSTVGDTGTDKLIF. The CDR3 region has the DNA TGTGCCTGTGACCCTTTAGTGCCCTCTACGGTGGGGGATACCGGCACCGATAAACTCATCTTT.

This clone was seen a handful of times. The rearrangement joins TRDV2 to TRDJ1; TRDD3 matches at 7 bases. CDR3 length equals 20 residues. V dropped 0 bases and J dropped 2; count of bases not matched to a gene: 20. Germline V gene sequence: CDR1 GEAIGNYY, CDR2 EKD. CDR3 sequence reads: CACDTVGGHRKKEGTDKLIF. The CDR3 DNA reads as TGTGCCTGTGACACCGTTGGGGGACACAGAAAAAAAGAGGGGACCGATAAACTCATCTTT.

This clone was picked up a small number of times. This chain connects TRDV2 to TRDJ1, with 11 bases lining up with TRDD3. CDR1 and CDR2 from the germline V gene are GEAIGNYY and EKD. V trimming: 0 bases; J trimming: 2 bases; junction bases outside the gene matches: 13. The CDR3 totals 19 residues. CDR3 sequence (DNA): TGTGCCTGTGACACCCTCGGTCCAATGGGGGATACGAGGACCGATAAACTCATCTTT. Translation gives CACDTLGPMGDTRTDKLIF.

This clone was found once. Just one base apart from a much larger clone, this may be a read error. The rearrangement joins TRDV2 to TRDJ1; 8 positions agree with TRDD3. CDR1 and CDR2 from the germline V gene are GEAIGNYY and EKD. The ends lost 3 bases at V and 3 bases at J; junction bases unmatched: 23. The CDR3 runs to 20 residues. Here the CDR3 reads CACDFVRTSLGAYGPDKLIF. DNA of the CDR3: TGTGCCTGTGACTTCGTCAGGACTTCACTGGGGGCCTACGGTCCCGATAAACTCATCTTT.